These T cell receptor beta chains were read from a single sample in a study of control samples from healthy donors and cancer patients. TCRdb keeps only in-frame clones here, not all; method: immunoSEQ multiplex PCR. The profile shows 40,000 to 50,000 clones, over 65% of them singletons. Sample: formalin-fixed, paraffin-embedded tissue. The receptors originated from a male donor with melanoma. The CDR3 runs from the conserved cysteine through the conserved F or W. Fields, in order: CDR3 DNA, CDR3 protein, clone size, D gene, V gene, J gene. A D gene is named only where the DNA matches it firmly. Clone size appears in some rows only: once, few, many, or a class for an expanded clone.

DNA: TGTGCCAGCAGTGAGGGACAGGGAAACACTGAAGCTTTCTTT; CDR3: CASSEGQGNTEAFF; size: .; D: TRBD1; V: TRBV2; J: TRBJ1-1
DNA: TGTGCCAGCTCACCGAGAGGTCATACGAGCCTAGATCAGCCCCAGCATTTT; CDR3: CASSPRGHTSLDQPQHF; size: .; D: .; V: TRBV18; J: TRBJ1-5
DNA: TGCGCCAGCAGTGACCCGCCAGGGGGGCAGCAGTTCTTC; CDR3: CASSDPPGGQQFF; size: .; D: .; V: TRBV10-2; J: TRBJ2-1
DNA: TGTGCCACCGACAGAACCCAGGCAACTAATGAAAAACTGTTTTTT; CDR3: CATDRTQATNEKLFF; size: .; D: .; V: TRBV24-1; J: TRBJ1-4
DNA: TGTGCCAGTAGTATTAACAGGAAAGAGACCCAGTACTTC; CDR3: CASSINRKETQYF; size: .; D: .; V: TRBV19; J: TRBJ2-5
DNA: TGTGCCAGTACCCACTTGCGAGCCCGAGGGGGCTACACCTTC; CDR3: CASTHLRARGGYTF; size: .; D: .; V: TRBV19; J: TRBJ1-2
DNA: TGTGCCAGCAGCTTGGGGTTCCAAGAGACCCAGTACTTC; CDR3: CASSLGFQETQYF; size: .; D: .; V: TRBV7-2; J: TRBJ2-5
DNA: TGTGCCAGTAGTATGCTAGACGAACAGAGTTTCTATGGCTACACCTTC; CDR3: CASSMLDEQSFYGYTF; size: .; D: .; V: TRBV19; J: TRBJ1-2
DNA: TGTGCCAGCAGCCCGGGACAGTCCGGGGAGCTGTTTTTT; CDR3: CASSPGQSGELFF; size: few; D: TRBD1; V: TRBV11-2; J: TRBJ2-2
DNA: TGTGCCAGCAGTGCGGTGCGGTTCACGGGAATTCAGTACTTC; CDR3: CASSAVRFTGIQYF; size: few; D: .; V: TRBV7-2; J: TRBJ2-4
DNA: TGTGCCAGCAGCGAGCAGACTAGCGGGGGTAAAGAGACCCAGTACTTC; CDR3: CASSEQTSGGKETQYF; size: .; D: TRBD2; V: TRBV11-2; J: TRBJ2-5
DNA: TGTGCCAGCAGCTTATTCCAAACCCGGACTAGCGGCGGGGAGCTGTTTTTT; CDR3: CASSLFQTRTSGGELFF; size: many; D: TRBD2; V: TRBV7-9; J: TRBJ2-2
DNA: TGCGCCAGCAGCCAAGATCGGGCAGCCCCGGCCGGGGAGCTGTTTTTT; CDR3: CASSQDRAAPAGELFF; size: few; D: .; V: TRBV4-1; J: TRBJ2-2
DNA: TGTGCCATCAAACTAACGGACAATTACGAGCAGTACTTC; CDR3: CAIKLTDNYEQYF; size: .; D: .; V: TRBV10-3; J: TRBJ2-7
DNA: TGTGCCAGCAGCTTAAGATCCTTGGGAGGCTACACCTTC; CDR3: CASSLRSLGGYTF; size: .; D: .; V: TRBV7-8; J: TRBJ1-2
DNA: TGTGCCAGCAGCTTAGGGACAGGGAACATTCAGTACTTC; CDR3: CASSLGTGNIQYF; size: few; D: TRBD1; V: TRBV7-3; J: TRBJ2-4
DNA: TGTGCCAGCAGCTCCCCCCAAGGGAACCCCTACTACAATGAGCAGTTCTTC; CDR3: CASSSPQGNPYYNEQFF; size: .; D: .; V: TRBV13; J: TRBJ2-1
DNA: TGTGCCAGCAGCCAAGAGACCCAGTACTTC; CDR3: CASSQETQYF; size: .; D: .; V: TRBV3-1/TRBV3-2; J: TRBJ2-5
DNA: TGTGCCAGCAGCCCGAAGGGAGCGCAGGGCAATCAGCCCCAGCATTTT; CDR3: CASSPKGAQGNQPQHF; size: once; D: .; V: TRBV7-9; J: TRBJ1-5
DNA: TGTGCCAGCAGCTTGGTTTTCGAGGGAGGGCACGCTGAGCAGTTCTTC; CDR3: CASSLVFEGGHAEQFF; size: .; D: TRBD2; V: TRBV5-6; J: TRBJ2-1
DNA: TGTGCCAGCAGCGCCTACAATGAGCAGTTCTTC; CDR3: CASSAYNEQFF; size: .; D: .; V: TRBV3-1/TRBV3-2; J: TRBJ2-1
DNA: TGCAGCGTTGATCCGGGGACTAACTATGGCTACACCTTC; CDR3: CSVDPGTNYGYTF; size: .; D: .; V: TRBV29-1; J: TRBJ1-2
DNA: TGTGCCAGCAGCTTGCAGCAGGGCTCCTACAATGAGCAGTTCTTC; CDR3: CASSLQQGSYNEQFF; size: .; D: .; V: TRBV11-3; J: TRBJ2-1
DNA: TGTGCCACCAGTGGCCGGGACAGGACGGGTATCCAAGAGACCCAGTACTTC; CDR3: CATSGRDRTGIQETQYF; size: .; D: TRBD1; V: TRBV24-1; J: TRBJ2-5
DNA: TGTGCCAGACGGCGGGAGCTTTGGGATACGCAGTATTTT; CDR3: CARRRELWDTQYF; size: few; D: TRBD2; V: TRBV2; J: TRBJ2-3
DNA: TGTGCCAGCAGCCCTGGGGCAGACACAGATACGCAGTATTTT; CDR3: CASSPGADTDTQYF; size: .; D: .; V: TRBV7-8; J: TRBJ2-3
DNA: TGTGCCAGCAGTTTGGCTGGGGGTGAGACCCAGTACTTC; CDR3: CASSLAGGETQYF; size: many; D: .; V: TRBV2; J: TRBJ2-5
DNA: TGTGCCAGCTCACCGGGGGCGCAGACCGGGGAGCTGTTTTTT; CDR3: CASSPGAQTGELFF; size: .; D: .; V: TRBV18; J: TRBJ2-2
DNA: TGTGCCAGCAGTTACCAACCCGGGAGCGAGCAGTACTTC; CDR3: CASSYQPGSEQYF; size: .; D: .; V: TRBV6-5; J: TRBJ2-7
DNA: TGTGCCAGCAGTTCGGCAACTCTCAGGGACCCTGAAGCTTTCTTT; CDR3: CASSSATLRDPEAFF; size: .; D: .; V: TRBV28; J: TRBJ1-1
DNA: TGTGCCAGCAGCGCGGGACTGACAAGCTCCTACGAGCAGTACTTC; CDR3: CASSAGLTSSYEQYF; size: .; D: .; V: TRBV13; J: TRBJ2-7
DNA: TGTGCCAGCAGCCCAGGTGTCTCCCCGGTGGGTGAAAAACTGTTTTTT; CDR3: CASSPGVSPVGEKLFF; size: .; D: .; V: TRBV7-9; J: TRBJ1-4
DNA: TGTGCCAGCAGGATCGGGACCGGGGAGCTGTTTTTT; CDR3: CASRIGTGELFF; size: .; D: .; V: TRBV12-3/TRBV12-4; J: TRBJ2-2
DNA: TGCAGTTGTAATGAGCAGTTCTTC; CDR3: CSCNEQFF; size: few; D: .; V: TRBV20-1; J: TRBJ2-1
DNA: TGTGCCACCAGTGATTTGACAGGGGATACGCAGTATTTT; CDR3: CATSDLTGDTQYF; size: .; D: .; V: TRBV24-1; J: TRBJ2-3
DNA: TGTGCCAGCAGTTTGCGCGAGGTGAGGGATACGCAGTATTTT; CDR3: CASSLREVRDTQYF; size: few; D: .; V: TRBV28; J: TRBJ2-3
DNA: TGTGCCAGCTCACCATTCGGAGATACACAGTATTTT; CDR3: CASSPFGDTQYF; size: .; D: .; V: TRBV18; J: TRBJ2-3
DNA: TGTGCCAGCAGTGAATCGGGCACTACCTCCCAGTACTTC; CDR3: CASSESGTTSQYF; size: few; D: .; V: TRBV6-1; J: TRBJ2-5
DNA: TGTGCCAGCACTCGCCCGGACAGGGGGCTGGGGGAGCAGTACTTC; CDR3: CASTRPDRGLGEQYF; size: .; D: TRBD1; V: TRBV28; J: TRBJ2-7
DNA: TGTGCCAGCAGCGAGGACAGAACGACCCAGTACTTC; CDR3: CASSEDRTTQYF; size: once; D: .; V: TRBV11-3; J: TRBJ2-5
DNA: TGCAGCGTTGAAGGGATCCAAGAGACCCAGTACTTC; CDR3: CSVEGIQETQYF; size: .; D: .; V: TRBV29-1; J: TRBJ2-5
DNA: TGCGCCAGCAGTGAGTCTGTGACTAGAATCTACGAGCAGTACTTC; CDR3: CASSESVTRIYEQYF; size: .; D: .; V: TRBV10-2; J: TRBJ2-7
DNA: TGCAGCGTTGTTGAACTCGACTCCAATGAGCAGTTCTTC; CDR3: CSVVELDSNEQFF; size: .; D: .; V: TRBV29-1; J: TRBJ2-1
DNA: TGTGCCAGCAGTGCCGGGACTAGCGGGAGTGGTGGAAGGAGATATGAGCAGTTCTTC; CDR3: CASSAGTSGSGGRRYEQFF; size: .; D: TRBD2; V: TRBV28; J: TRBJ2-1
DNA: TGTGCCAGCAGCTCGGGACTAGCGGGACCCACAGATACGCAGTATTTT; CDR3: CASSSGLAGPTDTQYF; size: few; D: TRBD2; V: TRBV7-9; J: TRBJ2-3
DNA: TGTGCCAGCAGTGAAATCCCGGGGCCCGCTGTGGTTACGCAGTATTTT; CDR3: CASSEIPGPAVVTQYF; size: .; D: .; V: TRBV2; J: TRBJ2-3
DNA: TGTGCCAGCAGGGACCTCGGGGGCAGGGAGAGACGTGGAAACACCATATATTTT; CDR3: CASRDLGGRERRGNTIYF; size: .; D: .; V: TRBV28; J: TRBJ1-3
DNA: TGTGCCGTCTGGGACTCAGGGCCTAACAATGAGCAGTTCTTC; CDR3: CAVWDSGPNNEQFF; size: medium-sized; D: .; V: TRBV10-3; J: TRBJ2-1
DNA: TGTGCCAGCACCTGGGGACAGGGGATTTATCACGAGCAGTACTTC; CDR3: CASTWGQGIYHEQYF; size: .; D: TRBD1; V: TRBV2; J: TRBJ2-7